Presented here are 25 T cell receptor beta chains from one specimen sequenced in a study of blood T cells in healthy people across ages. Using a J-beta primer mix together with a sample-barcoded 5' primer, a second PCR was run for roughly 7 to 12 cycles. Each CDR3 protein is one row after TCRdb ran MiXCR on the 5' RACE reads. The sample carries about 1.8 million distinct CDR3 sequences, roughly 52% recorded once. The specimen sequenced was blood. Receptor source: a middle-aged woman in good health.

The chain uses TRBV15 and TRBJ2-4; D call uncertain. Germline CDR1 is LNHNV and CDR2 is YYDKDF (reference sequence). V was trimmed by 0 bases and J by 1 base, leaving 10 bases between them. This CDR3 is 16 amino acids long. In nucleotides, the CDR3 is TGTGCCACCAGCAGAGATCTCGGGCAGGCCAAAAACATTCAGTACTTC. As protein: CATSRDLGQAKNIQYF.

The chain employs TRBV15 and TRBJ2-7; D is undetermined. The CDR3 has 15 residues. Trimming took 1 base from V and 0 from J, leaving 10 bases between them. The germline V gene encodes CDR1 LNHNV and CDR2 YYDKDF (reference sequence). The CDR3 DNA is TGTGCCACCAGCAGAGTCCAGGAGAGCTCCTACGAGCAGTACTTC. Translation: CATSRVQESSYEQYF.

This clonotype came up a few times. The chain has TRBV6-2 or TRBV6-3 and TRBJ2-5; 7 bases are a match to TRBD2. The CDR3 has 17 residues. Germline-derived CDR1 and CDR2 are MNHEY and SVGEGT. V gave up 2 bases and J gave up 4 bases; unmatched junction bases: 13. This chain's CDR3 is CASSYLPSGASGETQYF. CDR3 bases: TGTGCCAGCAGTTACCTACCAAGCGGGGCGTCTGGAGAGACCCAGTACTTC.

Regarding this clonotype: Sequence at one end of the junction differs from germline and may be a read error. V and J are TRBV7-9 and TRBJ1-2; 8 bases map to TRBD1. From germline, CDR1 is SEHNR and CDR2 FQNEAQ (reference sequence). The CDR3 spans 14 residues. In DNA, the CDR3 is TGTGCCAGCAGCGTTCAGGGGGCAAACTCTGGCTACACCTTC. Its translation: CASSVQGANSGYTF.

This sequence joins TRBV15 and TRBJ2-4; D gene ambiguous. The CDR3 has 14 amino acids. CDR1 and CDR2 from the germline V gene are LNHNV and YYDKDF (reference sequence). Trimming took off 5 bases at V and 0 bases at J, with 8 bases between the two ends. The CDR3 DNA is TGTGCCACCAGCGAGACGGGAGCCAAAAACATTCAGTACTTC. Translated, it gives CATSETGAKNIQYF.

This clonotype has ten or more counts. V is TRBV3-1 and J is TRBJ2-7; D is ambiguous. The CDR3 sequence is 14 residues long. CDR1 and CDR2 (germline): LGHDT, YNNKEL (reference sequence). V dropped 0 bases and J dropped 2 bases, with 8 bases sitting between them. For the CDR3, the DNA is TGTGCCAGCAGCCAAGATGGCCCGCCCTACGAGCAGTACTTC. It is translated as CASSQDGPPYEQYF.

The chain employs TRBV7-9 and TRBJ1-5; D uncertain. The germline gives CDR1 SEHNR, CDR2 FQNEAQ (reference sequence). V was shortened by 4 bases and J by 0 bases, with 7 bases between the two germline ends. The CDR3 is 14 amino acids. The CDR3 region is CASSSFNSNQPQHF. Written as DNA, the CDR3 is TGTGCCAGCAGCTCTTTTAATAGCAATCAGCCCCAGCATTTT.

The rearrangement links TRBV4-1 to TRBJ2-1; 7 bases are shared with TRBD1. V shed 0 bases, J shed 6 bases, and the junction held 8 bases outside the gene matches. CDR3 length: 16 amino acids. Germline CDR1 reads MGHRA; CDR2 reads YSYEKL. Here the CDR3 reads CASSQERGRTGNEQFF. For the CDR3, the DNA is TGCGCCAGCAGCCAAGAAAGGGGGCGCACAGGCAATGAGCAGTTCTTC.

CDR3 nucleotide sequence: TGCAGTGCCCGCCGGGGACAGCCCCTTTCCGAGCAGTACTTC. Amino acid sequence: CSARRGQPLSEQYF. V is TRBV20-1 and J is TRBJ2-7; 7 nucleotides match TRBD1. CDR3 length: 14 residues. V was pared by 6 bases and J by 6 bases, with 14 bases of the junction left unmatched. Per germline, CDR1 DFQATT and CDR2 SNEGSKA (reference sequence).

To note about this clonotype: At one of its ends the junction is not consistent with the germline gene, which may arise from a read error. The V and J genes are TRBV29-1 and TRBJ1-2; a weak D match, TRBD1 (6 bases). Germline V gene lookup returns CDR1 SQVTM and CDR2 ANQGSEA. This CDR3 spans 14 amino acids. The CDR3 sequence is CSVVKDRSDYGHTF. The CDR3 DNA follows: TGCAGCGTTGTAAAGGACAGATCAGACTATGGCCACACCTTC. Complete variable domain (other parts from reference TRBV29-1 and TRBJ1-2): SAVISQKPSRDICQRGTSLTIQCQVDSQVTMMFWYRQQPGQSLTLIATANQGSEATYESGFVIDKFPISRPNLTFSTLTVSNMSPEDSSIYLCSVVKDRSDYGHTFGSGTRLTVV.

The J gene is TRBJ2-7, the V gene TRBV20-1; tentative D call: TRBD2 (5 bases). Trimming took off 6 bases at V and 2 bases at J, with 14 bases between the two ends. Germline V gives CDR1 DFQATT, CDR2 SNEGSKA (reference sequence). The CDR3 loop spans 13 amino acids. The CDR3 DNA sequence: TGCAGTGCCGCAAGCGGATCCACCTACGAGCAGTACTTC. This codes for CSAASGSTYEQYF.

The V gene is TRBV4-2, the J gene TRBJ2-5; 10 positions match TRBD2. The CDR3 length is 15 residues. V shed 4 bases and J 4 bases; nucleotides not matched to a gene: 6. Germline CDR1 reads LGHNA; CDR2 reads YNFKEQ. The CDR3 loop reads CASSPGSGGRETQYF. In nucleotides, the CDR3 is TGTGCCAGCAGCCCTGGTAGCGGGGGGCGAGAGACCCAGTACTTC.

For the CDR3, the DNA is TGTGCCAGCAGCCGACTCCAAGGGGAAACCTCTTTTGGCTACACCTTC. Its protein product is CASSRLQGETSFGYTF. The rearrangement joins TRBV12-3 or TRBV12-4 to TRBJ1-2; D perhaps matches TRBD1 (5 bases). V shed 6 bases and J shed 7 bases, with 24 bases lying between them. This CDR3 region has 16 residues.

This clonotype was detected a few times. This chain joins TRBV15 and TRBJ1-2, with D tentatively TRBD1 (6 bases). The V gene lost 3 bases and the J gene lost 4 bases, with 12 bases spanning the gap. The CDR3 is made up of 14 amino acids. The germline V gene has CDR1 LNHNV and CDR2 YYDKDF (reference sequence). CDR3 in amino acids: CATSSKRGAYGYTF. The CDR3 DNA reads TGTGCCACCAGCAGTAAAAGGGGGGCCTATGGCTACACCTTC.

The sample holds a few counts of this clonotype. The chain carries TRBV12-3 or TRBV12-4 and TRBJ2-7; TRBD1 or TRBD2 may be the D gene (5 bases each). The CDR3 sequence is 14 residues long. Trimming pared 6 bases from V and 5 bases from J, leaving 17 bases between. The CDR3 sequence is CASSPGTAFDEQYF. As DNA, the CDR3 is TGTGCCAGCAGCCCCGGGACGGCGTTTGACGAGCAGTACTTC.

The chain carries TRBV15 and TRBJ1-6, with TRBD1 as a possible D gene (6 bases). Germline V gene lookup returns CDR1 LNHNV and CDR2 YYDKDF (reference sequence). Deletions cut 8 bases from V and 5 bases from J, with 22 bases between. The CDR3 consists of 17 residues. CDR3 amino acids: CATAKRKGVFDNSPLHF. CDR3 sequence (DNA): TGTGCCACCGCAAAGAGGAAGGGGGTGTTTGATAATTCACCCCTCCACTTT.

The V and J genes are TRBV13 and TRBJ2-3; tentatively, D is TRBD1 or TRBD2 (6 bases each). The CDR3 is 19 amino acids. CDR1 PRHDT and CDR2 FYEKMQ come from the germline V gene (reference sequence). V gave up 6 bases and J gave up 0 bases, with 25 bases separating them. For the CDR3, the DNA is TGTGCCAGCAGTGGGGTCGGGGGCCCTGACGCGCTTAGCACAGATACGCAGTATTTT. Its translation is CASSGVGGPDALSTDTQYF.

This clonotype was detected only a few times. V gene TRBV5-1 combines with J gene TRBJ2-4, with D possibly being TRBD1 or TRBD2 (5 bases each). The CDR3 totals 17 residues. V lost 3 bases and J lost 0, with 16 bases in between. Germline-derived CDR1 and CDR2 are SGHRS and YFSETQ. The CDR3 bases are TGCGCCAGCAGCTCCGGGACGGCCCCACTAGCCAAAAACATTCAGTACTTC. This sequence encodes CASSSGTAPLAKNIQYF. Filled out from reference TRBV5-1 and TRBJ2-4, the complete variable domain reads KAGVTQTPRYLIKTRGQQVTLSCSPISGHRSVSWYQQTPGQGLQFLFEYFSETQRNKGNFPGRFSGRQFSNSRSEMNVSTLELGDSALYLCASSSGTAPLAKNIQYFGAGTRLSVL.

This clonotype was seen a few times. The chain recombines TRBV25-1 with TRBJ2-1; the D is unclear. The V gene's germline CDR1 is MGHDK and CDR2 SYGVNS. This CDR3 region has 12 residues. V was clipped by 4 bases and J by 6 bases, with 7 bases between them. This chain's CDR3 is CASSAPPNEQFF. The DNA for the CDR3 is TGTGCCAGCAGTGCGCCCCCCAATGAGCAGTTCTTC.

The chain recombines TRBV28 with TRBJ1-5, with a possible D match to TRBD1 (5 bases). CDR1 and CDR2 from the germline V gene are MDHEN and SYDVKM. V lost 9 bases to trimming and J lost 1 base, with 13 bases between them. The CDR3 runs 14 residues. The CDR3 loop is CARLGAASNQPQHF. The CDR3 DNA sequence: TGTGCCAGATTAGGGGCAGCGAGCAATCAGCCCCAGCATTTT.

The CDR3 sequence: CASSLGTLKNEQFF. The CDR3, as DNA: TGTGCCAGCAGCTTAGGGACTCTGAAGAATGAGCAGTTCTTC. The chain combines TRBV13 with TRBJ2-1; no definite D call. This CDR3 has 14 amino acids. Germline V gene lookup returns CDR1 PRHDT and CDR2 FYEKMQ (reference sequence). V was trimmed by 0 bases and J by 7 bases, leaving 10 bases between them.

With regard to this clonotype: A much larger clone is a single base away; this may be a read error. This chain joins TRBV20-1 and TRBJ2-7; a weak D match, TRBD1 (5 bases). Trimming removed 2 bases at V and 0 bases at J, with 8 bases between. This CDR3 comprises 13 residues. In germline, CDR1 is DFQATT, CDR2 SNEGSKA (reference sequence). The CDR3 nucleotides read TGCAGTGCTAGAAACAGGAGCTCCTACGAGCAGTACTTC. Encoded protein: CSARNRSSYEQYF.

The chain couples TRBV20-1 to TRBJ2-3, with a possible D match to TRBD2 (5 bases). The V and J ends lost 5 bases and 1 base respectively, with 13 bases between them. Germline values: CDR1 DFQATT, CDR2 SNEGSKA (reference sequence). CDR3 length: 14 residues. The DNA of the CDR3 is TGCAGTGCTTCGGACTTTTCCGGCACAGATACGCAGTATTTT. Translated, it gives CSASDFSGTDTQYF.

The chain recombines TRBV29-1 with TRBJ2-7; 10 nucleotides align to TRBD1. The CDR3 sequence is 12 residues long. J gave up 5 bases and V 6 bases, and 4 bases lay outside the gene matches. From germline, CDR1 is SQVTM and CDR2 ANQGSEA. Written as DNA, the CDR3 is TGCAGCGTGAAGGGACAGGGGCACGAGCAGTACTTC. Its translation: CSVKGQGHEQYF.

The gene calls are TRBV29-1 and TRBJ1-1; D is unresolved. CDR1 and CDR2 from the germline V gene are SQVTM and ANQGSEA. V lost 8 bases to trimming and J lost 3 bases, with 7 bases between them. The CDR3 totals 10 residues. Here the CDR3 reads CSTRDTEAFF. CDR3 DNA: TGCAGCACCCGGGACACTGAAGCTTTCTTT.